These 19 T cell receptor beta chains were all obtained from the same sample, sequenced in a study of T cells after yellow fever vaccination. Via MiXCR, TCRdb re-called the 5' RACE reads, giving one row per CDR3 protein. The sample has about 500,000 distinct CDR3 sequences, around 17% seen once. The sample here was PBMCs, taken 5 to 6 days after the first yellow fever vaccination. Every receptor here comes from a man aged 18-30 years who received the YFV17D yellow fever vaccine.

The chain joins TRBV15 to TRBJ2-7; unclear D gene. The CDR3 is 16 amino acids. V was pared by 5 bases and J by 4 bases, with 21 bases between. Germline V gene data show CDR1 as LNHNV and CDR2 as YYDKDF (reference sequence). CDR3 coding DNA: TGTGCCACCAGCGGAAGGATTGGACCCCAGGTATACGAGCAGTACTTC. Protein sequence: CATSGRIGPQVYEQYF.

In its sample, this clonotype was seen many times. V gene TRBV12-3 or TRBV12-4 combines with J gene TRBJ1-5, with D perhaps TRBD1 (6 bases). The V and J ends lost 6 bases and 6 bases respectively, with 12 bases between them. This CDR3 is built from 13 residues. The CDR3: CASRLTGRQPQHF. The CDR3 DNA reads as TGTGCCAGCAGGCTGACAGGACGTCAGCCCCAGCATTTT.

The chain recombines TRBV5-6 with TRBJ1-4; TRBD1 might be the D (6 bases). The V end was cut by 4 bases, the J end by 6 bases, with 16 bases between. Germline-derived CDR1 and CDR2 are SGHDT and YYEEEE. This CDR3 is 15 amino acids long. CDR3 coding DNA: TGTGCCAGCAGCCCCCTGGGGGGCGCGGATGAAAAACTGTTTTTT. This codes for CASSPLGGADEKLFF.

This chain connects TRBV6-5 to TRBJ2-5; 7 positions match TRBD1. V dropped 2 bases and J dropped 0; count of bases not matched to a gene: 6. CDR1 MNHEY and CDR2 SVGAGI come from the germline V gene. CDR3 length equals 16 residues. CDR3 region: CASSYGHRGYQETQYF. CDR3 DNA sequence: TGTGCCAGCAGTTACGGCCACAGGGGATACCAAGAGACCCAGTACTTC.

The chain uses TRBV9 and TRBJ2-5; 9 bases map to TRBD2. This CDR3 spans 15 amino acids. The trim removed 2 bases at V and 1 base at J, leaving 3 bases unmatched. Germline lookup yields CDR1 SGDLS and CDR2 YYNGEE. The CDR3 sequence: CASSVGTSIQETQYF. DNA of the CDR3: TGTGCCAGCAGCGTCGGGACTAGCATCCAAGAGACCCAGTACTTC.

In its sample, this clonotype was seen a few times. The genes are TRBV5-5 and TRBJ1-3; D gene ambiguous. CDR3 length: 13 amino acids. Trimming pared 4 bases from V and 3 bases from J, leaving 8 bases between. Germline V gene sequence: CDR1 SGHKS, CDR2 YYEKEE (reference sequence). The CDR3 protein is CASSLPGGNTIYF. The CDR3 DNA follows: TGTGCCAGCAGCCTACCCGGTGGAAACACCATATATTTT.

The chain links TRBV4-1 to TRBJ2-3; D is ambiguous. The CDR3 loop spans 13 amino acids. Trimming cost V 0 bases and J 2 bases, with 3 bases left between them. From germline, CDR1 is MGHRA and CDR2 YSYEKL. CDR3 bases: TGCGCCAGCAGCCAAGATCACACAGATACGCAGTATTTT. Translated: CASSQDHTDTQYF.

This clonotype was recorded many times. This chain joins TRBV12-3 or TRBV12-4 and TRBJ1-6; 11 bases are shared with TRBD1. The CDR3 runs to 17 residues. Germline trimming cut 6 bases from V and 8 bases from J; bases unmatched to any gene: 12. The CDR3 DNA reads TGTGCCAGCAGCCTCTGGGGACAGGGGGGATACTATTCACCCCTCCACTTT. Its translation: CASSLWGQGGYYSPLHF.

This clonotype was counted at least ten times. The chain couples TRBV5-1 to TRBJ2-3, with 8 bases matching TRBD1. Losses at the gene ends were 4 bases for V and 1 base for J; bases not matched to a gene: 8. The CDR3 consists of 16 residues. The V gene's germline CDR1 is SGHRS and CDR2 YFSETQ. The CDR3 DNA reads TGCGCCAGCAGCACCCTGACAGGGGTTGGCACAGATACGCAGTATTTT. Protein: CASSTLTGVGTDTQYF. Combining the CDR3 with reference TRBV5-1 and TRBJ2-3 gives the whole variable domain KAGVTQTPRYLIKTRGQQVTLSCSPISGHRSVSWYQQTPGQGLQFLFEYFSETQRNKGNFPGRFSGRQFSNSRSEMNVSTLELGDSALYLCASSTLTGVGTDTQYFGPGTRLTVL.

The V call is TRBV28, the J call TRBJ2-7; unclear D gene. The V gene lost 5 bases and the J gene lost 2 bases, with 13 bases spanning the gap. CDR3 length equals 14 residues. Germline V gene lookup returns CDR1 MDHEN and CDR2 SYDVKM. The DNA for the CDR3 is TGTGCCAGCAGTCAAACCGGGTCTACCTACGAGCAGTACGTC. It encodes CASSQTGSTYEQYV.

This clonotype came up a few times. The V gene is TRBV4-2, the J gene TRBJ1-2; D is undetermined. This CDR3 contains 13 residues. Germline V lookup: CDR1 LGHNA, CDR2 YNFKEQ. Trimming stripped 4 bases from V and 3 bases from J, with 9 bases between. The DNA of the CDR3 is TGTGCCAGCAGCCCCAGGCTCTACTATGGCTACACCTTC. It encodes CASSPRLYYGYTF.

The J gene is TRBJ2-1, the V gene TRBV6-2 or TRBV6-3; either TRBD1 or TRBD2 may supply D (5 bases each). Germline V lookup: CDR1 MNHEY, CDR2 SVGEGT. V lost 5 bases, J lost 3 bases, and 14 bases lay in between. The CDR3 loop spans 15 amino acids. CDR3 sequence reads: CASSGGLGVYNEQFF. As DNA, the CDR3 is TGTGCCAGCAGTGGAGGTCTAGGGGTCTACAATGAGCAGTTCTTC.

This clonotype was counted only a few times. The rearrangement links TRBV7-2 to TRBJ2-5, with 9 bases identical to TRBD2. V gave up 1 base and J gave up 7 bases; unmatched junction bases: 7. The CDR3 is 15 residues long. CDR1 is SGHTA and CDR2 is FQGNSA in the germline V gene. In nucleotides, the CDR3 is TGTGCCAGCAGCTTAGGACTAGCGGTGTCAGGGACCCAGTACTTC. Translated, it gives CASSLGLAVSGTQYF.

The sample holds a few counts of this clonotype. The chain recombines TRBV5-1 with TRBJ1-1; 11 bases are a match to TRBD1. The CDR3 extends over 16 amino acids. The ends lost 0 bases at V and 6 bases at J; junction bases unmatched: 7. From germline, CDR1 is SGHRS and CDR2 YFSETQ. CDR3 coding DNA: TGCGCCAGCAGCTTGGCCCGGGACAGGGGGTTCCCTGAAGCTTTCTTT. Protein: CASSLARDRGFPEAFF.

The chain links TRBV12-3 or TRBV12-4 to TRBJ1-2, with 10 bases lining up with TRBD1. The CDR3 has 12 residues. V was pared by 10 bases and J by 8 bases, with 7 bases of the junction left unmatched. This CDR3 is CATRDRGVGYTF. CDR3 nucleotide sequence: TGTGCCACCAGGGACAGGGGTGTGGGCTACACCTTC.

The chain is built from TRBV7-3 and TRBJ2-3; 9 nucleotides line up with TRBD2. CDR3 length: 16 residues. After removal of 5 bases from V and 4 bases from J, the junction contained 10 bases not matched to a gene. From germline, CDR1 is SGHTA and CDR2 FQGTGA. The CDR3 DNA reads TGTGCCAGCAGCCCAAGCAGCGGGGGGTATTCAGATACGCAGTATTTT. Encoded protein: CASSPSSGGYSDTQYF.

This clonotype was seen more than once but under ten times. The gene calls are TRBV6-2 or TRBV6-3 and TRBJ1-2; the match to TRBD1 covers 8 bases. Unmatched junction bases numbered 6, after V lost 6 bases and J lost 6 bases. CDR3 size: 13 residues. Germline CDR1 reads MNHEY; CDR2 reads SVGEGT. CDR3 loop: CASRQTGDDGYTF. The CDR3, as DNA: TGTGCCAGCAGGCAGACAGGGGACGATGGCTACACCTTC.

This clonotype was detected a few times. CDR3 sequence: CASSSPGKGLQPQHF. The CDR3 DNA reads as TGTGCCAGCAGTTCCCCAGGGAAGGGCCTTCAGCCCCAGCATTTT. The V gene is TRBV28, the J gene TRBJ1-5; possible D gene TRBD1, 5 bases. Germline CDR1 reads MDHEN; CDR2 reads SYDVKM. The CDR3 contains 15 residues. The V end lost 4 bases, the J end lost 6 bases, and 16 bases lay between the germline ends.

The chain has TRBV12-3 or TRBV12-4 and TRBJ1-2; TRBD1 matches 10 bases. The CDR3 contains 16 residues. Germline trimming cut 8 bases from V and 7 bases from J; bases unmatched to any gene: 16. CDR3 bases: TGTGCCAGCGGTACGCAGTCCGGGACAGGGGCTGGTGGCTACACCTTC. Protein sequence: CASGTQSGTGAGGYTF.